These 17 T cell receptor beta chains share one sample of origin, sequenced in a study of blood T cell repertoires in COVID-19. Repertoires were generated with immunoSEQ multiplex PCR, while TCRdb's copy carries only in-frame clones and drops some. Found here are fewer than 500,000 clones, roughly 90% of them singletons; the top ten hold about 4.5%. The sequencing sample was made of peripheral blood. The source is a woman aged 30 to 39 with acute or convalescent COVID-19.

The CDR3 sequence is CAWSVIRELSGELFF. CDR3 sequence (DNA): TGTGCCTGGAGTGTAATTAGGGAGTTGTCCGGGGAGCTGTTTTTT. The rearrangement links TRBV30 to TRBJ2-2; perhaps TRBD2 as D (5 bases). The CDR3 consists of 15 residues. V was cut by 0 bases and J by 6 bases, with 14 bases left in between. The germline CDR1 and CDR2 sequences are GTSNPN and SVGIG (reference sequence).

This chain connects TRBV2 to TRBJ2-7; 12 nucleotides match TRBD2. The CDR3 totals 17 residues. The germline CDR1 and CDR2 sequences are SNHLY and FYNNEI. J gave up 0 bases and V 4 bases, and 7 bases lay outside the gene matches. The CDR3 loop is CASSGDRLAGVSYEQYF. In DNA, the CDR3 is TGTGCCAGCAGTGGGGACCGACTAGCGGGGGTCTCCTACGAGCAGTACTTC. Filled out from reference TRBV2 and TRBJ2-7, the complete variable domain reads EPEVTQTPSHQVTQMGQEVILRCVPISNHLYFYWYRQILGQKVEFLVSFYNNEISEKSEIFDDQFSVERPDGSNFTLKIRSTKLEDSAMYFCASSGDRLAGVSYEQYFGPGTRLTVT.

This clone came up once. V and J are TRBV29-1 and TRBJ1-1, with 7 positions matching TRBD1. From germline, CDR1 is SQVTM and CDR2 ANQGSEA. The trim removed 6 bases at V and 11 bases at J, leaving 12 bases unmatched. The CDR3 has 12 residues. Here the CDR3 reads CSVVQGTPRAFF. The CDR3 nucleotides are TGCAGCGTAGTACAGGGGACGCCTCGGGCTTTCTTT.

The CDR3 sequence: CASSYRGIGNTIYF. CDR3 DNA sequence: TGTGCCAGCAGTTATCGGGGGATAGGAAACACCATATATTTT. The chain joins TRBV6-6 to TRBJ1-3; a weak D match, TRBD1 (5 bases). V lost 3 bases to trimming and J lost 4 bases, with 10 bases between them. The CDR3 runs to 14 residues. From germline, CDR1 is MNHNY and CDR2 SVGAGI (reference sequence).

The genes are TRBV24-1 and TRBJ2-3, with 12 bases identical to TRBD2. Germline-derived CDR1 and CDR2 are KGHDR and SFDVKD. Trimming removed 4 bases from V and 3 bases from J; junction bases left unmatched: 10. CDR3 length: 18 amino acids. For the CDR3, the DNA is TGTGCCACCAGTGAGCCGTACCCGACTAGCGGGGGAACAGATACGCAGTATTTT. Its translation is CATSEPYPTSGGTDTQYF.

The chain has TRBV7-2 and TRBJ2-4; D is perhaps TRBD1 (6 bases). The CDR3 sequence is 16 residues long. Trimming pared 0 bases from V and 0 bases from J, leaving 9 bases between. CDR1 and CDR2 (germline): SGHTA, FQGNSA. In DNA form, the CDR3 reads TGTGCCAGCAGCTTAGCGGGACACCGAGCCAAAAACATTCAGTACTTC. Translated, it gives CASSLAGHRAKNIQYF. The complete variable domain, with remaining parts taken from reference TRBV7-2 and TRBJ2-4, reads GAGVSQSPSNKVTEKGKDVELRCDPISGHTALYWYRQSLGQGLEFLIYFQGNSAPDKSGLPSDRFSAERTGGSVSTLTIQRTQQEDSAVYLCASSLAGHRAKNIQYFGAGTRLSVL.

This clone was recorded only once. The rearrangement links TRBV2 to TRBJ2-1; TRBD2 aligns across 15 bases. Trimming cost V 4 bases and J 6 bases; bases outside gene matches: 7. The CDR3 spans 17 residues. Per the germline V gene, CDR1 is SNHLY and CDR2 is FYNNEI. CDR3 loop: CASSGTSGGAAGNEQFF. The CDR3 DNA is TGTGCCAGCAGTGGGACTAGCGGGGGGGCTGCGGGCAATGAGCAGTTCTTC.

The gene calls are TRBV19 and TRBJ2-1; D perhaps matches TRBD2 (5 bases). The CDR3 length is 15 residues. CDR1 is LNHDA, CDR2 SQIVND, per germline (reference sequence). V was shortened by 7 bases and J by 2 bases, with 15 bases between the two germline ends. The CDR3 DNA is TGTGCCAGTATGACCCCCAACGGGGCCTACAATGAGCAGTTCTTC. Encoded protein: CASMTPNGAYNEQFF. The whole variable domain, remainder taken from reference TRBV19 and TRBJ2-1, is DGGITQSPKYLFRKEGQNVTLSCEQNLNHDAMYWYRQDPGQGLRLIYYSQIVNDFQKGDIAEGYSVSREKKESFPLTVTSAQKNPTAFYLCASMTPNGAYNEQFFGPGTRLTVL.

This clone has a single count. Written as DNA, the CDR3 is TGTGCCAGCAGTGATGGGGGGGTGAACACTGAAGCTTTCTTT. It encodes CASSDGGVNTEAFF. V and J are TRBV2 and TRBJ1-1, with D maybe TRBD1 (5 bases). The CDR3 contains 14 residues. Germline V gene data show CDR1 as SNHLY and CDR2 as FYNNEI. The V end lost 3 bases, the J end lost 0 bases, and 8 bases lay between the germline ends.

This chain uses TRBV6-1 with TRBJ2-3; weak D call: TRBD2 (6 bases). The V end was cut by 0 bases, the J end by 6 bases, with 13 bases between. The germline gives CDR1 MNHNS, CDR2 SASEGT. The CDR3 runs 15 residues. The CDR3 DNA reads TGTGCCAGCAGTGAAGCGTGGCGGGGCCCGGATACGCAGTATTTT. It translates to CASSEAWRGPDTQYF.

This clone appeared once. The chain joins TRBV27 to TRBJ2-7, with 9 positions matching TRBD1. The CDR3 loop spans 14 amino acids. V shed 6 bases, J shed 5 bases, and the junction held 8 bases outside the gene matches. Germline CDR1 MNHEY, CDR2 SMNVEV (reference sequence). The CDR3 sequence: CASRLGTGFHEQYF. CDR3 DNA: TGTGCCAGCAGACTGGGGACAGGGTTCCACGAGCAGTACTTC.

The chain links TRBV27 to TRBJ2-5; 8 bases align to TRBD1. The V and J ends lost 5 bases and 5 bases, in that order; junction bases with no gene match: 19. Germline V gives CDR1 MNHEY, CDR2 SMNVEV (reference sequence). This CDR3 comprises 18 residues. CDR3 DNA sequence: TGTGCCAGCAGTCTCCGTGCCCTGGACAGGGTAGGACGGGAGACCCAGTACTTC. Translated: CASSLRALDRVGRETQYF.

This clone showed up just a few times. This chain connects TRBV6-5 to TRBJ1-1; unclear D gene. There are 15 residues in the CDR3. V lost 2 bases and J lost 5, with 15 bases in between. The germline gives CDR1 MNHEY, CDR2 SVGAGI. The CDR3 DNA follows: TGTGCCAGCAGTTACCCCGGCCTTTCGGGTACTGAAGCTTTCTTT. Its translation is CASSYPGLSGTEAFF.

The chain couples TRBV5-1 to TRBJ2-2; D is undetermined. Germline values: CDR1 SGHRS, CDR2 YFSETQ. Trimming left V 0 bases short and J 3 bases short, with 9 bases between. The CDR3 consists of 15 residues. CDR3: CASSLEDLDTGELFF. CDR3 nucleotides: TGCGCCAGCAGCTTGGAGGATCTAGACACCGGGGAGCTGTTTTTT.

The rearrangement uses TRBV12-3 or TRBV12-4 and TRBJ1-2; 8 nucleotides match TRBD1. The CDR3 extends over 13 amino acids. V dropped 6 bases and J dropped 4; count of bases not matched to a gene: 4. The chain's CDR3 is CASSRGRIYGYTF. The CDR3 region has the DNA TGTGCCAGCAGCAGGGGGCGCATCTATGGCTACACCTTC.

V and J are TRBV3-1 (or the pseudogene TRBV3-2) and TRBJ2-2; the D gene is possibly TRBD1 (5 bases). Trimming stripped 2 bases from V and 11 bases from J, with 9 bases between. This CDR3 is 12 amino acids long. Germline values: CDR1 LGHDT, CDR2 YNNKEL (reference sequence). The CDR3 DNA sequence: TGTGCCAGCAGCCAACAGGGAATAGAGCTGTTTTTT. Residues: CASSQQGIELFF.

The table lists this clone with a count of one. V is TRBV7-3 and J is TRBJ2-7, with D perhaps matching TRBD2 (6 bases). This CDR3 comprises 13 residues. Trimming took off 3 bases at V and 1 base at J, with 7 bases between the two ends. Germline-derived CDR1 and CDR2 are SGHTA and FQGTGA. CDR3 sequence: CASSFGRSYEQYF. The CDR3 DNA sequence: TGTGCCAGCAGCTTTGGGAGGTCCTACGAGCAGTACTTC.